The clone carrying this T cell receptor beta chain was counted many times. Its antigen is not identified. The data stem from a study of T cells in Graves' hyperthyroidism and ophthalmopathy. The study, taken as a whole, reports: Through a model of 13 V-J features, ophthalmopathy was separated from stable hyperthyroidism.

The cohort's ophthalmopathy patients, a group with duration under 3 months, had a Clinical Activity Score of at least 3 and a NOSPECS grade of at least 4. PBMCs were collected from an approximately 9.5 ml volume of fresh peripheral blood. The investigators amplified TCR beta CDR3 regions from RNA transcripts. During a first-round RT-PCR of the TCR CDR3, the HTBI primer set was used. From the multiplex PCR reads, TCRdb called clonotypes with MiXCR, one entry per CDR3 protein. The sample lists 200,000 to 250,000 distinct CDR3 sequences, approximately 23% occurring once. CDR1 is MDHEN, CDR2 SYDVKM, per germline. V was clipped by 6 bases and J by 5 bases, with 17 bases between them. CDR3 length: 14 residues.

The sequence came from a woman aged 40 to 50 with Graves' ophthalmopathy. The sample comprised blood. The J gene is TRBJ2-7, the V gene TRBV28; D might be TRBD1 (6 bases). For the CDR3, the DNA is TGTGCCAGCAGGCCGGGACACCAGATCCACGAGCAGTACTTC. Encoded protein: CASRPGHQIHEQYF. The whole variable domain, filled in from reference TRBV28 and TRBJ2-7, reads DVKVTQSSRYLVKRTGEKVFLECVQDMDHENMFWYRQDPGLGLRLIYFSYDVKMKEKGDIPEGYSVSREKKERFSLILESASTNQTSMYLCASRPGHQIHEQYFGPGTRLTVT.